The rows below give T cell receptor beta chains drawn from one sample of a study of blood T cells in healthy people across ages. TCRdb reprocessed the 5' RACE reads with MiXCR, giving one entry per CDR3 protein. Altogether hundreds of thousands of distinct CDR3 sequences are present, 49% being singletons, with the ten largest covering 25% to 35%. The sequenced sample consisted of blood. The receptors originated from a woman between 55 and 75 years old in good health. CDR3s include the opening cysteine and the closing phenylalanine or tryptophan.

v_gene,j_gene,CDR3aa
TRBV4-2,TRBJ2-6,CASSQVIAGVTGANVLTF
TRBV20-1,TRBJ2-7,CSASGSAGQGIHEQYF
TRBV6-5,TRBJ2-2,CASSYLGQGIELFF
TRBV5-1,TRBJ2-3,CASSLRDREWTDTQYF
TRBV11-2,TRBJ2-3,CASSSPQSPDTQYF
TRBV3-1,TRBJ1-5,CASSQGEGNQHF
TRBV6-1,TRBJ1-5,CASSEGDRGSNQPQHF
TRBV7-9,TRBJ1-2,CASSIAGARGYTF
TRBV2,TRBJ2-7,CASLLIGGYEQYF
TRBV29-1,TRBJ2-6,CSVEGGSGANVLTF
TRBV29-1,TRBJ2-1,CSVDGGSYNEQFF
TRBV5-1,TRBJ2-5,CASSQAVTSGSGEQYF
TRBV29-1,TRBJ1-1,CSVGGQTNTEAFF
TRBV5-1,TRBJ2-3,CASSANPPSTDTQYF
TRBV11-2,TRBJ2-3,CASSTGTSGHTQYF
TRBV7-2,TRBJ2-1,CASSLDRAKYNEQFF
TRBV3-1,TRBJ2-6,CASSLQVTGANVLTF
TRBV30,TRBJ1-2,CAWSTVGYTF
TRBV20-1,TRBJ2-3,CSASGTGISDTQYF
TRBV3-1,TRBJ2-4,CASSHEGIGNIQYF
TRBV6-2/TRBV6-3,TRBJ2-3,CASSPRSGRALRADTQYF
TRBV2,TRBJ2-7,CASSEQNTGREQYF
TRBV20-1,TRBJ2-1,CSAYVLGREQFF
TRBV5-1,TRBJ2-5,CASSLAGAGGETQYF
TRBV28,TRBJ2-4,CASSTPQGGSNIQYF
TRBV29-1,TRBJ2-5,CSSRAGETQYF
TRBV4-2,TRBJ2-3,CASSQDDASGSLDTQYF
TRBV7-2,TRBJ2-3,CASSLRGREVSTDTQYF
TRBV5-1,TRBJ2-3,CASRPTGISGDTQYF
TRBV15,TRBJ1-2,CATSRGEWKGDGYTF
TRBV3-1,TRBJ2-1,CASSQKGGGRGTYNEQFF
TRBV27,TRBJ2-7,CASSWSGRAYEQYF
TRBV5-1,TRBJ2-7,CASRAPGRSYEQYF
TRBV6-2/TRBV6-3,TRBJ2-7,CASSYWPYEQYF
TRBV11-2,TRBJ2-3,CASSPLLGYSGTDTQYF
TRBV28,TRBJ2-7,CATGRGHEQYF
TRBV29-1,TRBJ2-7,CSVISDRTYEQYF
TRBV28,.,CASSPPGLAVYEQYF
TRBV7-2,TRBJ2-7,CASSLLVGVEQYF
TRBV10-3,TRBJ1-4,CAIRNRGLNEKLFF
TRBV20-1,TRBJ2-3,CSARAPSESTDTQYF
TRBV20-1,TRBJ2-7,CSALRGGKSYEQYF